This T cell receptor (beta chain) was retrieved from a study of shared clonotypes between healthy human individuals. This clone was observed a single time. Germline V CDR1 and CDR2: MRHNA, SNTAGT. Deletions cut 4 bases from V and 9 bases from J, with 16 bases between. The CDR3 is 15 amino acids. All donors were Caucasian adults living in Nashville, Tennessee. The table came from immunoSEQ multiplex PCR; TCRdb's copy has only in-frame clones and leaves some out. This table has about 1 million clones, about 77% appearing once. The chain joins TRBV6-4 to TRBJ1-6; possibly TRBD1 for D (6 bases). The receptor was derived from a young man in good health. The specimen was memory CD4+ T cells sorted from blood. Specified subset: CD45RA-negative fraction. CDR3 residues: CASSVQGQKGSPLHF. The CDR3 region has the DNA TGTGCCAGCAGTGTTCAGGGGCAGAAGGGTTCACCCCTCCACTTT.